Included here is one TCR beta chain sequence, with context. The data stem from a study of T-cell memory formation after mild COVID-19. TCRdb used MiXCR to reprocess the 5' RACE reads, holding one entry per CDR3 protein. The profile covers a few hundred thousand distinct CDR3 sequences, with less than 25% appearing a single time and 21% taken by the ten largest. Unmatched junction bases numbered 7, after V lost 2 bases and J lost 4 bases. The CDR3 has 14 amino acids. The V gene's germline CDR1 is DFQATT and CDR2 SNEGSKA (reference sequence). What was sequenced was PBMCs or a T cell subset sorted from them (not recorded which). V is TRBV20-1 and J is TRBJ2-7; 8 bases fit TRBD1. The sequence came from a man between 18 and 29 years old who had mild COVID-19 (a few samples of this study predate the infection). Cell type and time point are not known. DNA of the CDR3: TGCAGTGCTAGACAGGGGGCTGGAAGGTACGAGCAGTACTTC. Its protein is CSARQGAGRYEQYF.